These 4 T cell receptor beta chains were sequenced from one sample in a study of T cells in Graves' hyperthyroidism and ophthalmopathy. TCR beta CDR3 region amplification was performed from RNA transcripts. HTBI primers were employed in a first-round RT-PCR of the TCR CDR3. TCRdb reanalysed the multiplex PCR reads using MiXCR and keeps one entry per CDR3 protein. Of over 350,000 distinct CDR3 sequences listed, roughly 14% are singletons. Source material: blood. All receptors derive from a man between 18 and 29 years old with Graves' ophthalmopathy.

This clonotype was seen repeatedly, ten times or more. The chain uses TRBV7-2 and TRBJ2-7; 13 bases agree with TRBD2. CDR3 length: 18 residues. J gave up 0 bases and V 6 bases, and 11 bases lay outside the gene matches. Germline-derived CDR1 and CDR2 are SGHTA and FQGNSA. The DNA for the CDR3 is TGTGCCAGCAGTCAAGAGGGACTAGCGGGGCACACCTCCTACGAGCAGTACTTC. Protein: CASSQEGLAGHTSYEQYF.

The chain carries TRBV6-2 or TRBV6-3 and TRBJ2-1, with D possibly being TRBD2 (6 bases). V was shortened by 10 bases and J by 1 base, with 17 bases between the two germline ends. This CDR3 comprises 15 residues. CDR1 and CDR2 from the germline V gene are MNHEY and SVGEGT. The CDR3 spells CANSASGVSYNEQFF. CDR3 in DNA: TGTGCCAACAGCGCTTCGGGAGTTTCCTACAATGAGCAGTTCTTC.

Points on this clonotype: A read error may be the cause here, since a much bigger clone is one base away. The chain recombines TRBV11-2 with TRBJ2-7; D is perhaps TRBD1 or TRBD2 (7 bases each). CDR3 length: 17 residues. Germline V CDR1 and CDR2: SGHAT, FQNNGV. The CDR3 is CAGSLPSGGRGHYEQYF. For the CDR3, the DNA is TGTGCCGGCAGCTTACCCTCCGGGGGGAGGGGGCACTACGAGCAGTACTTC.

This clonotype was counted between two and nine times. A single base separates this from a much larger clone, so it may be a read error. The V call is TRBV30, the J call TRBJ2-7; D might be TRBD1 (6 bases). The ends were cut back, 5 bases at V and 1 base at J, with 12 bases in the middle. The CDR3 extends over 13 amino acids. Germline CDR1 and CDR2: GTSNPN and SVGIG (reference sequence). In DNA, the CDR3 is TGTGCCTGGCCCCGAAGGGGGTCCTACGAGCAGTACTTC. It translates to CAWPRRGSYEQYF.